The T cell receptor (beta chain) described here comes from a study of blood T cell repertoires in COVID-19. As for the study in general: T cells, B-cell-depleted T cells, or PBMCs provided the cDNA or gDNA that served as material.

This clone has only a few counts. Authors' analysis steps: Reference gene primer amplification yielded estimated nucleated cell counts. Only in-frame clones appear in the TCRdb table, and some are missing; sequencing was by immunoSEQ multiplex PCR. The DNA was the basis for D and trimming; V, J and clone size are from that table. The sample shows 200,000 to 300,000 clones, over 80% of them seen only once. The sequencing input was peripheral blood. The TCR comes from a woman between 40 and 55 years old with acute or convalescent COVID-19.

The CDR3 sequence: CASSLAGLHPDTQYF. In DNA form, the CDR3 reads TGTGCCAGCAGCCTCGCGGGACTCCACCCGGATACGCAGTATTTT. This chain connects TRBV28 to TRBJ2-3; tentative D call: TRBD2 (6 bases). The V end was cut by 6 bases, the J end by 6 bases, with 19 bases between. Per the germline V gene, CDR1 is MDHEN and CDR2 is SYDVKM. CDR3 length: 15 amino acids.